These 24 T cell receptor beta chains share one sample of origin, sequenced in a study of PD-L1 blockade in urothelial cancer listed by TCRdb under 2017. The library was produced with the immunoSEQ multiplex PCR assay. This is the immuneACCESS table as TCRdb keeps it, with only in-frame sequences that have V and J called. A part of the clones is gone; compared with another copy, unresolved V genes explain less than half, and the rest is unexplained. This sample comprises tens of thousands of clones, about 83% of them detected only once. The top ten clones comprise roughly 8.3% of the sample. The sample's time point label is to be understood as: pretreatment peripheral blood. The sample in question was PBMCs, obtained around atezolizumab (anti-PD-L1) treatment. These receptors originate from a woman in her 70s with urothelial cancer.

This chain uses TRBV28 with TRBJ2-5, with TRBD1 identical over 7 bases. V trimming: 4 bases; J trimming: 4 bases; junction bases outside the gene matches: 12. CDR1 and CDR2 (germline): MDHEN, SYDVKM. This CDR3 region has 16 residues. The CDR3 is CASSSAKTGVRETQYF. The CDR3 DNA reads TGTGCCAGCAGTTCCGCTAAAACAGGGGTGAGAGAGACCCAGTACTTC.

This rearrangement joins TRBV5-1 to TRBJ1-1; 7 bases fit TRBD1. This CDR3 region has 16 residues. V gave up 1 base and J gave up 1 base; unmatched junction bases: 7. Germline V lookup: CDR1 SGHRS, CDR2 YFSETQ. The CDR3 protein is CASSLSFGTENTEAFF. CDR3 DNA sequence: TGCGCCAGCAGCTTGTCCTTTGGGACAGAGAACACTGAAGCTTTCTTT. Together with reference TRBV5-1 and TRBJ1-1, the CDR3 gives the full variable domain: KAGVTQTPRYLIKTRGQQVTLSCSPISGHRSVSWYQQTPGQGLQFLFEYFSETQRNKGNFPGRFSGRQFSNSRSEMNVSTLELGDSALYLCASSLSFGTENTEAFFGQGTRLTVV.

The chain combines TRBV5-1 with TRBJ2-1; a possible D gene is TRBD2 (5 bases). Trimming stripped 3 bases from V and 0 bases from J, with 10 bases between. The germline CDR1 and CDR2 sequences are SGHRS and YFSETQ. This CDR3 has 15 amino acids. The CDR3 loop is CASSYGRGSYNEQFF. CDR3 bases: TGCGCCAGCAGCTATGGCCGGGGCTCCTACAATGAGCAGTTCTTC.

This rearrangement joins TRBV30 to TRBJ2-2, with D hard to call. The germline V and J ends were trimmed by 0 bases and 4 bases, with 6 bases remaining between them. Germline CDR1 reads GTSNPN; CDR2 reads SVGIG (reference sequence). The CDR3 covers 13 residues. CDR3 sequence reads: CAWSVSFTGELFF. The DNA of the CDR3 is TGTGCCTGGAGTGTAAGCTTCACCGGGGAGCTGTTTTTT.

This chain links TRBV5-1 with TRBJ2-5, with 7 bases matching TRBD1. Germline CDR1 is SGHRS and CDR2 is YFSETQ. The CDR3 length is 16 residues. J was trimmed by 0 bases and V by 0 bases; bases with no gene match: 5. The CDR3 DNA reads TGCGCCAGCAGCTTGGAGCCAGGGGGAGACCAAGAGACCCAGTACTTC. Its translation is CASSLEPGGDQETQYF. Supplemented by reference TRBV5-1 and TRBJ2-5, the full variable domain reads KAGVTQTPRYLIKTRGQQVTLSCSPISGHRSVSWYQQTPGQGLQFLFEYFSETQRNKGNFPGRFSGRQFSNSRSEMNVSTLELGDSALYLCASSLEPGGDQETQYFGPGTRLLVL.

V is TRBV7-9 and J is TRBJ2-3; 8 positions match TRBD2. The V segment lost 3 bases and the J segment 3 bases; nucleotides outside the gene matches: 5. From germline, CDR1 is SEHNR and CDR2 FQNEAQ (reference sequence). CDR3 length: 15 residues. In DNA form, the CDR3 reads TGTGCCAGCAGCTTTTACGGGGGGGTGACAGATACGCAGTATTTT. Translated: CASSFYGGVTDTQYF.

The chain recombines TRBV6-5 with TRBJ2-7; TRBD1 might be the D (6 bases). Germline values: CDR1 MNHEY, CDR2 SVGAGI. This CDR3 comprises 15 residues. V was cut by 6 bases and J by 0 bases, with 15 bases left in between. The CDR3 sequence is CASSSWTDLSYEQYF. The CDR3 region has the DNA TGTGCCAGCAGCTCATGGACAGACCTCTCCTACGAGCAGTACTTC.

The J gene is TRBJ2-7, the V gene TRBV11-3, with 7 positions matching TRBD1. CDR3 length equals 16 residues. Germline values: CDR1 SGHNT, CDR2 YENEEA. The V gene end was trimmed by 6 bases and the J gene end by 3 bases; junction bases not matched to a gene: 14. The CDR3 bases are TGTGCCAGCAGTCCTGGGTTGACGCAGGGGGACTACGAGCAGTACTTC. This translates into CASSPGLTQGDYEQYF.

The V gene is TRBV11-2, the J gene TRBJ2-7; weak D call: TRBD1 (7 bases). CDR3 length: 15 amino acids. Deletions cut 0 bases from V and 1 base from J, with 10 bases between. Germline CDR1 SGHAT, CDR2 FQNNGV. The CDR3 DNA follows: TGTGCCAGCAGCTTAGAACAGGGGACTTCCTACGAGCAGTACTTC. Translating gives CASSLEQGTSYEQYF.

The chain has TRBV28 and TRBJ2-1; D perhaps matches TRBD1 (6 bases). The V gene's germline CDR1 is MDHEN and CDR2 SYDVKM. The germline V and J ends were trimmed by 3 bases and 10 bases, with 10 bases remaining between them. This CDR3 comprises 12 residues. In DNA, the CDR3 is TGTGCCAGCAGTTTTCAGGGGTCGGAGCAGTTCTTC. This translates into CASSFQGSEQFF.

The rearrangement joins TRBV10-2 to TRBJ1-2; a possible D gene is TRBD1 (6 bases). CDR1 is WSHSY and CDR2 is SAAADI in the germline V gene. There are 11 residues in the CDR3. V was pared by 7 bases and J by 7 bases, with 10 bases between. CDR3 sequence: CASNGQSGYTF. DNA for the CDR3: TGCGCCAGCAATGGACAGTCTGGCTACACCTTC.

The count of this clone is one. The J gene is TRBJ1-1, the V gene TRBV10-3, with D maybe TRBD1 (6 bases). The germline CDR1 and CDR2 sequences are ENHRY and SYGVKD. Trimming removed 4 bases at V and 0 bases at J, with 12 bases between. The CDR3 is 15 residues long. DNA for the CDR3: TGTGCCATCAGTGCGGGGGGGGCGATGAACACTGAAGCTTTCTTT. Its protein is CAISAGGAMNTEAFF.

This clone was observed a few times. The chain is built from TRBV10-3 and TRBJ1-1; 11 nucleotides line up with TRBD1. This CDR3 is 13 amino acids long. From germline, CDR1 is ENHRY and CDR2 SYGVKD. V lost 11 bases to trimming and J lost 5 bases; unmatched junction nucleotides: 7. CDR3 nucleotide sequence: TGTGCCGTACGTGGACAGGGGGCGACTGAAGCTTTCTTT. Translated: CAVRGQGATEAFF.

The chain links TRBV7-3 to TRBJ2-7; D might be TRBD1 (6 bases). The CDR3 totals 12 residues. Per the germline V gene, CDR1 is SGHTA and CDR2 is FQGTGA. V was clipped by 5 bases and J by 6 bases, with 11 bases between them. In nucleotides, the CDR3 is TGTGCCAGCAGCCAAACAGGGATCGAGCAGTACTTC. It translates to CASSQTGIEQYF.

The rearrangement uses TRBV9 and TRBJ2-7; a weak D match, TRBD2 (6 bases). Germline CDR1 and CDR2: SGDLS and YYNGEE. The germline V and J ends were trimmed by 4 bases and 6 bases, with 14 bases remaining between them. The CDR3 runs to 13 residues. This CDR3 is CASSLGTDGEQYF. The CDR3 region has the DNA TGTGCCAGCAGCCTAGGGACTGACGGCGAGCAGTACTTC.

CDR3: CASSFDRGVDYGYTF. The DNA for the CDR3 is TGTGCCAGCAGCTTCGACAGGGGGGTAGACTATGGCTACACCTTC. The chain is built from TRBV5-4 and TRBJ1-2, with 9 bases identical to TRBD1. With 2 bases clipped from V and 3 bases from J, the junction kept 5 bases outside the gene matches. Germline values: CDR1 SGHNT, CDR2 YYREEE (reference sequence). The CDR3 length is 15 residues.

This sequence joins TRBV6-6 and TRBJ1-2; the D gene is possibly TRBD1 (5 bases). V lost 6 bases and J lost 2, with 10 bases in between. This CDR3 spans 13 amino acids. CDR1 MNHNY and CDR2 SVGAGI come from the germline V gene (reference sequence). The CDR3 region is CASRSGRNYGYTF. The CDR3, as DNA: TGTGCCAGCAGGTCAGGGCGGAACTATGGCTACACCTTC.

The gene calls are TRBV6-6 and TRBJ2-5; D remains unclear. The DNA end lines up better with TRBJ2-7; the J call may be wrong. The CDR3 is 12 residues long. Germline V gene data show CDR1 as MNHNY and CDR2 as SVGAGI (reference sequence). CDR3 sequence: CASSLPPYEQYF. CDR3 in DNA: TGTGCCAGCAGTCTGCCCCCCTACGAGCAGTACTTC.

The chain employs TRBV30 and TRBJ1-1; D unclear. The CDR3 is 15 amino acids. V shed 7 bases and J shed 2 bases, with 20 bases lying between them. The germline V gene has CDR1 GTSNPN and CDR2 SVGIG (reference sequence). CDR3 sequence: CASFYSGLGNTEAFF. The DNA of the CDR3 is TGTGCCTCGTTTTACTCCGGACTGGGAAACACTGAAGCTTTCTTT. Looking up the rest from reference TRBV30 and TRBJ1-1 gives the full variable domain: SQTIHQWPATLVQPVGSPLSLECTVEGTSNPNLYWYRQAAGRGLQLLFYSVGIGQISSEVPQNLSASRPQDRQFILSSKKLLLSDSGFYLCASFYSGLGNTEAFFGQGTRLTVV.

The count of this clone is one. V usage is TRBV28 and J usage is TRBJ2-1, with 9 bases that match TRBD2. The CDR3 length is 14 residues. Trimming took 7 bases from V and 12 from J; bases not matched to a gene: 13. CDR1 is MDHEN and CDR2 is SYDVKM in the germline V gene. In DNA, the CDR3 is TGTGCCAGCAACCAGGCTAGCGGGGCGCTTAGGCAGTTCTTC. Translating gives CASNQASGALRQFF.

The J gene is TRBJ1-4, the V gene TRBV30; the D gene is possibly TRBD1 (6 bases). Germline V lookup: CDR1 GTSNPN, CDR2 SVGIG (reference sequence). The germline V and J ends were trimmed by 0 bases and 0 bases, with 17 bases remaining between them. CDR3 length: 18 residues. Written as DNA, the CDR3 is TGTGCCTGGAGTGTAGCGACAGGCGCCCGGGCAACTAATGAAAAACTGTTTTTT. It is translated as CAWSVATGARATNEKLFF.

The chain has TRBV11-2 and TRBJ1-3, with a tentative D call TRBD1 (5 bases). CDR3 length: 16 residues. Trimming stripped 5 bases from V and 1 base from J, with 15 bases between. CDR1 and CDR2 (germline): SGHAT, FQNNGV. CDR3 DNA: TGTGCCAGCAGCCGTCTGGGGGGGGAATCTGGAAACACCATATATTTT. Its protein is CASSRLGGESGNTIYF.

The chain is built from TRBV5-1 and TRBJ2-5; D unclear. This CDR3 has 12 residues. V lost 4 bases, J lost 5 bases, and 9 bases lay in between. Germline V CDR1 and CDR2: SGHRS, YFSETQ. The CDR3 coding sequence is TGCGCCAGCAGCGTGGGTGGCGAGACCCAGTACTTC. Its protein product is CASSVGGETQYF. Full variable domain (remainder filled in from reference TRBV5-1 and TRBJ2-5): KAGVTQTPRYLIKTRGQQVTLSCSPISGHRSVSWYQQTPGQGLQFLFEYFSETQRNKGNFPGRFSGRQFSNSRSEMNVSTLELGDSALYLCASSVGGETQYFGPGTRLLVL.

The chain links TRBV29-1 to TRBJ2-5; D gene unclear. The CDR3 totals 12 residues. Trimming removed 4 bases from V and 5 bases from J, with 11 bases in between. CDR1 and CDR2 from the germline V gene are SQVTM and ANQGSEA. In DNA, the CDR3 is TGCAGCGTTGGGAGACCTTCGGAGACCCAGTACTTC. Amino acid sequence: CSVGRPSETQYF.